The T cell receptor (beta chain) under discussion was sequenced for a study of metastatic and nonmetastatic thyroid tumors. As for the study in general: Where malignant and benign thyroid patients were concerned, repertoires were compared across blood and tumor or nodule tissue. Study-wide findings and caveats: When malignant thyroid tumors were compared with benign nodules, TCR beta diversity was reportedly significantly higher in the malignant tumors. This held in both blood and tumor samples.

J gave up 2 bases and V 5 bases, and 18 bases lay outside the gene matches. Germline V lookup: CDR1 SGHVS, CDR2 FQNEAQ. The CDR3 is made up of 19 amino acids. Concerning this clone: Its antigen is not identified. It may be a read error: a sequence one base away is much more abundant. Here the CDR3 omits its conserved ending phenylalanine or tryptophan, so a read error is the likely source.

Thyroid surgery took place with no prior treatment in any patient. TCRdb redid the clone calls on the PCR reads using MiXCR. The repertoire holds tens of thousands of clones, with around a sixth as singletons. The TCR was taken from a female donor with papillary thyroid cancer or a benign thyroid nodule (not recorded which). Some clones in this sample may be carry-over from other donors' samples. The chain couples TRBV7-8 to TRBJ1-3; 7 bases line up with TRBD1. The sequencing sample was made of tumor tissue. In nucleotides, the CDR3 is TGTGCCAGCAGCCGACAACTCCGGGGGGAGGGGGCAGCTGGAAACACCATATATTCT. This gives the protein CASSRQLRGEGAAGNTIYS.